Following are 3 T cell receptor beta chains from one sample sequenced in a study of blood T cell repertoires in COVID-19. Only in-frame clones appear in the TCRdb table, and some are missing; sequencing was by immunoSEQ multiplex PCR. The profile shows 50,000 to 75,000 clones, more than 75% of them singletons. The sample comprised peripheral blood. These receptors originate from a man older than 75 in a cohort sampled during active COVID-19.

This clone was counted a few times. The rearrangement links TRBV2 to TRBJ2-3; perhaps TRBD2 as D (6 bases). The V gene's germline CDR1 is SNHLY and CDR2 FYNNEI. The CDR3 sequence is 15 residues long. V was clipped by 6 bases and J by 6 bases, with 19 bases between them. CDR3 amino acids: CASSRSGLPFDTQYF. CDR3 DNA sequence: TGTGCCAGCAGCCGTAGCGGCCTCCCATTCGATACGCAGTATTTT.

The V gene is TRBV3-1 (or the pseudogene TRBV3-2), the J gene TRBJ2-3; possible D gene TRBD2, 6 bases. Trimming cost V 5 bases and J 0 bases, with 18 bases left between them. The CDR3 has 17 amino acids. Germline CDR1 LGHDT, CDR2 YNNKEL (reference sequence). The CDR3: CASSFSWDFSSTDTQYF. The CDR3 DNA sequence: TGTGCCAGCAGCTTTAGCTGGGACTTCTCTAGCACAGATACGCAGTATTTT.

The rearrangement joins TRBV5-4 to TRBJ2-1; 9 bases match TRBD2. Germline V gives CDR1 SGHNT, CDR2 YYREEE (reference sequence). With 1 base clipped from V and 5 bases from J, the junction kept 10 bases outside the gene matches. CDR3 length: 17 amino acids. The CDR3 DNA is TGTGCCAGCAGCTTGACTCTACTAGCGGGTATTAACAATGAGCAGTTCTTC. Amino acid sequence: CASSLTLLAGINNEQFF.